Given below is one TCR beta chain in context. Antigen: not known. This sample is part of a study of monozygotic twins with inflammatory bowel disease. The CDR3 has 15 amino acids. TCRdb re-called the 5' RACE reads and gives one entry per CDR3 protein, without DNA. The sample totals more than 300,000 distinct CDR3 sequences. Overall study findings and caveats: It was not supported that a single strong signal or clonotype was associated with IBD. TCRbeta inverse Simpson diversity was decreased in IBD patients versus healthy co-twins. The analysis failed to separate different T cell subtypes.

The sample taken for sequencing was blood. This chain links TRBV12-3 or TRBV12-4 with TRBJ1-2; the D call from TCRdb, TRBD1, cannot be confirmed without DNA. The clonotype originates from a human donor with ulcerative colitis or Crohn's disease, or a healthy co-twin of an affected twin (not recorded which). The CDR3 is CASSPTGGALYGYTF.